This T cell receptor beta chain is drawn from a study of cytomegalovirus exposure and HLA in healthy donors (dated 2017 in TCRdb). General notes on the study: An earlier analysis of approximately 640 of the donors reported approximately 300 Gb of sequence data and 100 million to 130 million unique TCR beta sequences from roughly 180 million T cells. Roughly 300 gigabases of sequencing data and approximately 85 million unique TCR sequences were included in an early release covering roughly 700 HLA-typed donors. Of the roughly 390 genotyped donors, 65% to 90% fell in the genetic ancestry cluster associated with self-reported Caucasian donors. The study was designed to test whether signatures of past pathogen exposure could be identified by cataloging public T cell receptors. Using immunosequencing, the study profiled T cell repertoires from 500 to 800 subjects and related those repertoires to cytomegalovirus serostatus. Besides the first cohort of hundreds of subjects, a separate validation cohort made up of 90 to 150 different subjects was used. High-throughput TCR immunosequencing, statistical association of individual TCRs with disease status, and machine learning were combined to predict cytomegalovirus infection status. A later analysis re-examined previously published TCR beta repertoires from over 500 donors and added high-resolution HLA genotyping to investigate patterns of TCR occurrence. The later analysis used no new phenotypic data to find candidate immune exposures, relying instead on TCR beta sequences and their occurrence across donors. In an earlier analysis of 587 of the donors, high-throughput TCR beta sequencing was used to judge whether each TCR beta V gene segment behaved as functional or pseudogenic. Alongside the repertoire data, information on donor age, sex, ethnicity and CMV serostatus was compiled. In a later genetic analysis, genome-wide SNP genotypes for about 55% of the roughly 700 donors were used, and that subset was treated as a discovery cohort. Every repertoire in the discovery cohort had been generated on one and the same sequencing platform. HLA typing covered class I and class II loci at four-digit resolution. Typing coverage varied by locus: roughly 629-630 donors for A, B, C, DRB1 and DQB1; roughly 560 for DQA1; around 610 for DPA1; around 490 for DPB1. Roughly 5 DR-DQ haplotypes were handled as single units for association and clustering because linkage in the cohort was strong. Across under 500 genotyped donors of the cohort, an average of approximately 200,000 unique TCR beta nucleotide sequences per donor were sequenced, and roughly 18% of those sequences were non-productive.

About this clone itself: Its cognate antigen has yet to be identified. Qualities for individual bases were not recorded, and no much larger clone is one base off.

Libraries were prepared through the immunoSEQ multiplex PCR assay. For the multiplex PCR, a mixture combining 60 forward primers for TCR Vbeta segments and 13 reverse primers for TCR Jbeta segments was used. Amplification of the CDR3 region of rearranged TCR beta genes was performed with a multiplex PCR assay on genomic DNA. The amplified TCR beta libraries were sequenced on the Illumina HiSeq System as 87-base-pair reads. The authors' pipeline ran thus. Across the 600 to 700 repertoires, a later analysis counted 80 million or so unique TCR beta chains, around 10 million of which were shared by at least two donors. To remove PCR and sequencing errors, raw reads were error-corrected and collapsed into unique sequences using a nearest-neighbor algorithm that merged closely related sequences. CDR3 sequences were aligned to IMGT reference sequences to assign V, D and J gene segments. For a sequence to be retained, a match of at least six nucleotides to both a V gene segment and a J gene segment was required. Rearrangements were classified as productive when the CDR3 lacked stop codons and remained in frame with V and J, and all other rearrangements were classified as non-productive. Following IMGT convention, CDR3 was defined as the stretch from the second conserved V-encoded cysteine up to the conserved J-encoded phenylalanine. In an earlier analysis of 550 to 650 of the donors, sequences lacking an unambiguous match to a single V gene segment were excluded. In an earlier analysis of approximately 560 of the donors, a V segment was called functional when productive rearrangements were above 56.7%, and segregating when the standard deviation between donors exceeded 5%. To diagnose cytomegalovirus status from the catalog of TCR beta chain sequences, a statistical classification framework was built. In a later analysis, TCR nucleotide sequences were compared against IMGT/GENE-DB human TR gene sequences so that V and J genes could be assigned. In a later analysis, CDR3 sequences and most-parsimonious VDJ recombination scenarios were assigned using the TCRdist pipeline. In a later analysis, each TCR beta chain was defined by its CDR3 amino acid sequence together with its V-gene family, and reads lacking a unique V-gene family were excluded. A later analysis removed several hundred highly shared, low-generation-probability nucleotide sequences to deal with suspected cross-contamination and a sequencing artifact. In a later analysis, a clonal expansion index was calculated for each public chain from normalized within-repertoire ranks of inferred template counts. A later analysis computed generation probabilities with a VDJ recombination model fitted to out-of-frame rearrangements, and checked the results against IGoR. In a later analysis, TCR-TCR, TCR-HLA and TCR-CMV co-occurrence was scored with hypergeometric tests, and a repertoire-size bias correction was applied to TCR pairs. In a later analysis, false discovery rates were estimated by permuting HLA or CMV assignments 20 times. A later analysis grouped co-occurring TCRs with DBSCAN, adding TCRdist sequence similarity when clustering within HLA-allele-positive subsets. For co-occurrence clustering, repertoires with fewer than 30,000 or more than 120,000 public chains were excluded, along with roughly 5 repertoires with anomalous nucleotide sharing. Entries here come from immuneACCESS through TCRdb and include only in-frame sequences with V and J called. Some clones fail to appear in such tables; in the studies checked, an unresolved V gene covers under half of the shortfall, and the cause of the remainder is unknown. That table furnishes V, J and clone size, whereas the DNA furnished D and trimming. The table for this sample lists 150,000 to 200,000 clones; about 85% of them were counted only once. The ten largest clones capture about 2% of the sample.

Spanning cysteine to phenylalanine, the CDR3 consists of 13 amino acids. Of the read, only the CDR3 DNA is kept; its 39 bases are in frame from base 1. V is reduced by 6 bases and J by 6 bases, leaving a spacing of 14 bases between them. For CDR1 and CDR2, the germline V gene lists MNHEY and SVGAGI. In total, over 600 healthy bone marrow donors made up the cohort. Cohort members were all nominally healthy when sampled, although unrecorded immune exposures were likely present. The donor was CMV seropositive and was included in the group of 300 or so seropositive cohort members. A peripheral blood sample was provided by each donor, and peripheral blood mononuclear cells were used for TCR beta sequencing. Genomic DNA was extracted from the blood cell samples with the Qiagen DNeasy Blood Extraction Kit. General findings and caveats noted by the study authors: The study gave a list of roughly 150 TCR beta chains associated with cytomegalovirus. Because counts were too low, roughly 16 rarely observed V segments, including chromosome 9 orphons, were left out of the earlier analysis of 500 to 650 of the donors. The only immune exposure information available for the cohort was CMV serostatus. This cohort had only TCR beta chains sequenced, and the lack of alpha or paired-chain data limited which features could be detected. A later analysis reported that several top co-occurrence clusters appeared linked to parvovirus B19, influenza, CMV and Epstein-Barr virus. According to a later analysis, TCR association rates differed among HLA loci, with DRB1 alleles showing the most associated TCRs and HLA-C alleles showing the fewest. A later analysis associated about 17,000 TCR beta sequences with specific HLA alleles at a false discovery rate of 0.05. Because HLA typing was unavailable for some donors at each locus, only the typed subset was used in association tests. A few of the identified cytomegalovirus-associated TCR beta chains were confirmed in vitro to be specific for cytomegalovirus antigens. Roughly uniform sequencing depth across donors was assumed in presence/absence analyses, although this assumption may not hold. Because the 87-base-pair reads could not distinguish some IMGT-functional V segments, including TRBV6-2 and TRBV6-3, those segments were excluded. The sequencing pipeline was judged likely to have produced a cluster of highly shared sequence variants as a technical artifact. V-gene and J-gene trimming of TCR beta chains was associated with a missense DCLRE1C variant in a later genetic analysis, and the association was replicated in an independent cohort. Linkage disequilibrium might explain the correlated functional status among segregating V segments, but an unknown experimental factor could not be excluded. In a later analysis, HLA-associated TCR beta chains were found to be more clonally expanded and to have lower generation probabilities than equally common non-associated chains. Assigning TCR associations to individual alleles was difficult when HLA alleles, especially DR and DQ, strongly co-occurred. Cytomegalovirus status was reported to be diagnosed by the classifier with high specificity and sensitivity in both the original and validation cohorts. A later genetic analysis reported fewer N-insertions in productive TCRs among donors in an Asian-associated ancestry cluster than the roughly 640-donor mean. The authors suggested that the approach could potentially be generalized to other disease states and immunological phenotypes. Across donors, most TCR sequences were observed very rarely, whereas some public TCRs were present in many individuals. Most CMV-associated TCR beta chains appeared to be HLA-restricted in a later analysis, and the HLA associations seemed to be driven largely by CMV exposure. A further reported finding was that TCR beta sequences accurately predicted the HLA-A and HLA-B alleles for most subjects in the first cohort. In an earlier analysis of roughly 560 of the donors, most TCR beta V segments were observed in productive rearrangements about 87% or about 30% of the time, broadly matching IMGT annotations.

Input material: PBMCs. This receptor was taken from a young man in good health and CMV-seropositive. This receptor chain uses TRBV6-5 and TRBJ1-2; D gene: possibly TRBD1, on 6 matching bases. The sequenced DNA: TGTGCCAGCAGGCAAAGGACAGAGGATGGCTACACCTTC. Its coded protein is CASRQRTEDGYTF.